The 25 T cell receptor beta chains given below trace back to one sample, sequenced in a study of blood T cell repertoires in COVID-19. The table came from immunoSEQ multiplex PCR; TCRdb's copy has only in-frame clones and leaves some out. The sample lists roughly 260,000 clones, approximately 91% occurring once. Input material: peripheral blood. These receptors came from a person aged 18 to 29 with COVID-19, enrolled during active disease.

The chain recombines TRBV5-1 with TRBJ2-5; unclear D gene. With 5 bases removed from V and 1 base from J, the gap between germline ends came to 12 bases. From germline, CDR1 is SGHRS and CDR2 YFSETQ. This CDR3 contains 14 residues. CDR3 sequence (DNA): TGCGCCAGCAGACATCAGAACAGCCAAGAGACCCAGTACTTC. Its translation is CASRHQNSQETQYF.

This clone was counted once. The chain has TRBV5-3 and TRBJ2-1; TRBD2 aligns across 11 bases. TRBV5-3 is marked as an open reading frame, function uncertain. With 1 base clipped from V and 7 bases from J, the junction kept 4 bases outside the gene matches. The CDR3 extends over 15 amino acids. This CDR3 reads CARSLTLAGGNEQFF. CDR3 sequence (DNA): TGTGCCAGAAGCTTGACGCTAGCGGGAGGAAATGAGCAGTTCTTC.

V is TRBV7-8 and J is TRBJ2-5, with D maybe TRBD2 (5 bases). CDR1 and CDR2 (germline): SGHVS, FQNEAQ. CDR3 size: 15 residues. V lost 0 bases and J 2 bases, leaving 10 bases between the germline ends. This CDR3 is CASSLALGVQETQYF. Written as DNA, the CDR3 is TGTGCCAGCAGCTTAGCGTTGGGAGTTCAAGAGACCCAGTACTTC.

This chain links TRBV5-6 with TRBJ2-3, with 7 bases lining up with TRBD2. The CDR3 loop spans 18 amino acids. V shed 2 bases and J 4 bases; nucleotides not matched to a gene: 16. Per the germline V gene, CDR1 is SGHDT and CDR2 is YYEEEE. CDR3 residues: CASSFTILSGGSSDTQYF. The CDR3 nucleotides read TGTGCCAGCAGCTTCACAATTCTCTCTGGCGGGAGTTCAGATACGCAGTATTTT.

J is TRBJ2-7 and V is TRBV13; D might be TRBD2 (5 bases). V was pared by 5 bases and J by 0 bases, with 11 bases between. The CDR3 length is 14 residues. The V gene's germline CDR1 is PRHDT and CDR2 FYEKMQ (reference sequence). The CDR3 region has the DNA TGTGCCAGCAGCGATACGGGGAGCTCCTACGAGCAGTACTTC. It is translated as CASSDTGSSYEQYF.

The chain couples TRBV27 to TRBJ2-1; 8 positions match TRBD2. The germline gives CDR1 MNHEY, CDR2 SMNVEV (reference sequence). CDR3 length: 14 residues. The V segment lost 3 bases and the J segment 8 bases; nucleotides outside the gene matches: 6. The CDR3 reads CASSFSGSIDEQFF. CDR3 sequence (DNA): TGTGCCAGCAGTTTCAGCGGGAGTATCGATGAGCAGTTCTTC.

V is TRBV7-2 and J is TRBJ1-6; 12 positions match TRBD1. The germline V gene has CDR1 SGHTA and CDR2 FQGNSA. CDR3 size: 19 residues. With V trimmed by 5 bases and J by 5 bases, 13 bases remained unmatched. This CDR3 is CASSRGTGGAMVHNSPLHF. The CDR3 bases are TGTGCCAGCAGCCGCGGGACAGGGGGCGCAATGGTCCATAATTCACCCCTCCACTTT.

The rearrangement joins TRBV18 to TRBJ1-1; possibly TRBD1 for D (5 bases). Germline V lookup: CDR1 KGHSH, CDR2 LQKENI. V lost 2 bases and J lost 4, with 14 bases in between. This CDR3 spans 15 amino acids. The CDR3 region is CASSPTGVGGTEAFF. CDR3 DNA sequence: TGTGCCAGCTCACCAACCGGCGTGGGGGGCACTGAAGCTTTCTTT.

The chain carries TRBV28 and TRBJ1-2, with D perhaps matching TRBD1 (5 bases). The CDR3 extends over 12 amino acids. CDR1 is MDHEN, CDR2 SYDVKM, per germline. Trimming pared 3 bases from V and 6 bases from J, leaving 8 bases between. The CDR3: CASSLSTDGYTF. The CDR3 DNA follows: TGTGCCAGCAGTTTGTCGACAGATGGCTACACCTTC.

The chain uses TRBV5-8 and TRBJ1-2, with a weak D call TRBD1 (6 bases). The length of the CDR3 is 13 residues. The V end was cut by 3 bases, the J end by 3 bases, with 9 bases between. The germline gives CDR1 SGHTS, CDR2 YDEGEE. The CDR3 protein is CASSSQGYYGYTF. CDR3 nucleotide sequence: TGTGCCAGCAGCTCACAGGGATACTATGGCTACACCTTC.

The CDR3 sequence is CASSFLGRGRNEQFF. CDR3 DNA sequence: TGTGCCAGTAGTTTCCTCGGACGGGGGAGGAATGAGCAGTTCTTC. The genes are TRBV19 and TRBJ2-1; D may be TRBD2 (6 bases). The CDR3 is 15 amino acids. Germline CDR1 LNHDA, CDR2 SQIVND (reference sequence). Trimming pared 5 bases from V and 7 bases from J, leaving 18 bases between.

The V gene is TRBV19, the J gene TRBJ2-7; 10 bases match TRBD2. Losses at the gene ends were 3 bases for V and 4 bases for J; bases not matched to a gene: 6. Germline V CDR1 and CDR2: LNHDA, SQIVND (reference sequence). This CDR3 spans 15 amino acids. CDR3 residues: CASSIDSSGRYEQYF. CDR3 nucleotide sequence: TGTGCCAGTAGTATTGATTCTAGCGGGAGATACGAGCAGTACTTC.

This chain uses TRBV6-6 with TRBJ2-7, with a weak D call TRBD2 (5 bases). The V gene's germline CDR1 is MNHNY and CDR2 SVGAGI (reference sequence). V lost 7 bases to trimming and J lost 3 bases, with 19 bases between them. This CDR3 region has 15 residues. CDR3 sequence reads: CASTPPPGYNYEQYF. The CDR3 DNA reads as TGTGCCAGCACCCCTCCCCCGGGGTATAACTACGAGCAGTACTTC.

This chain's CDR3 is CSVGAGSHLNYGYTF. The CDR3 DNA follows: TGCAGCGTTGGGGCAGGGTCCCACCTTAACTATGGCTACACCTTC. The rearrangement uses TRBV29-1 and TRBJ1-2, with D tentatively TRBD1 (5 bases). The CDR3 is 15 residues long. Germline CDR1 is SQVTM and CDR2 is ANQGSEA. Trimming stripped 4 bases from V and 1 base from J, with 16 bases between.

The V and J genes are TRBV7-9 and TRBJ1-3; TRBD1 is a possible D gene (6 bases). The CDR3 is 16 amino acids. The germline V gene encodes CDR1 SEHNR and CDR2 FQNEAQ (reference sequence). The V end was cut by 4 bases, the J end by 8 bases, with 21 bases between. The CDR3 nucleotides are TGTGCCAGCAGCTCAACGGGACACCCGACAGGATACACCATATATTTT. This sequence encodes CASSSTGHPTGYTIYF.

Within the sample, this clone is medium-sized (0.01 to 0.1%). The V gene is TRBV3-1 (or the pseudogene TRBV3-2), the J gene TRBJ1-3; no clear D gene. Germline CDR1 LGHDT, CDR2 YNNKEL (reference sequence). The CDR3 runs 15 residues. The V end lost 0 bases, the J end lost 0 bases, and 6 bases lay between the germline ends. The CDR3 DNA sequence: TGTGCCAGCAGCCAAGACCCGAGCTCTGGAAACACCATATATTTT. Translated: CASSQDPSSGNTIYF.

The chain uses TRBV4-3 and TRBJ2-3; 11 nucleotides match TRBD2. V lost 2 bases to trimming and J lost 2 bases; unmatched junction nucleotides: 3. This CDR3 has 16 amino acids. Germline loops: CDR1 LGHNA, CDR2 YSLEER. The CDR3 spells CASSQLAGGTTDTQYF. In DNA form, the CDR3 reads TGCGCCAGCAGCCAACTAGCGGGAGGAACCACAGATACGCAGTATTTT.

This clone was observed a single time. Here the CDR3 reads CASTLDRGANEKLFF. DNA of the CDR3: TGTGCCAGCACGCTTGACAGGGGAGCTAATGAAAAACTGTTTTTT. The rearrangement links TRBV7-6 to TRBJ1-4, with TRBD1 matching over 8 bases. Germline lookup yields CDR1 SGHVS and CDR2 FNYEAQ. This CDR3 spans 15 amino acids. The V and J ends lost 7 bases and 3 bases, in that order; junction bases with no gene match: 7.

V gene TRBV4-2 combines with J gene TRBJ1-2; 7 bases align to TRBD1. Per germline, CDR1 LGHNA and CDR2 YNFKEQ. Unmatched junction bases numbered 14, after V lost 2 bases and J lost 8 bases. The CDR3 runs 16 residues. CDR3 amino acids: CASSQPGTAIQGGYTF. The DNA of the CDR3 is TGTGCCAGCAGCCAACCCGGGACAGCGATCCAGGGGGGCTACACCTTC.

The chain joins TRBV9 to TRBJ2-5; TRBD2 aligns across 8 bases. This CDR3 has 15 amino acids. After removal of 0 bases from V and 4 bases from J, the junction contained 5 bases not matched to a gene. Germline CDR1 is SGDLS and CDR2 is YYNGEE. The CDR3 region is CASSVAAGVRETQYF. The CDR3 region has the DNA TGTGCCAGCAGCGTAGCAGCGGGAGTAAGAGAGACCCAGTACTTC.

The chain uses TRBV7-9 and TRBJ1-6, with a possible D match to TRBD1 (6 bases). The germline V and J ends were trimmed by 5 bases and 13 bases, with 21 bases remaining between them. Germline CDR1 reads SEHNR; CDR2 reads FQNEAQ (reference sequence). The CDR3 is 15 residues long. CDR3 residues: CASSPEVGHHFPLHF. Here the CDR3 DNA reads TGTGCCAGCAGCCCCGAAGTGGGACACCATTTTCCCCTCCACTTT.

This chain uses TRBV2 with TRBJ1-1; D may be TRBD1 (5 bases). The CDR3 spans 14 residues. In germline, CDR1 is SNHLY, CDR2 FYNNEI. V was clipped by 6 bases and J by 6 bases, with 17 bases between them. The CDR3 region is CASSAGHFEPEAFF. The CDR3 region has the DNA TGTGCCAGCAGCGCAGGACACTTCGAGCCTGAAGCTTTCTTT.

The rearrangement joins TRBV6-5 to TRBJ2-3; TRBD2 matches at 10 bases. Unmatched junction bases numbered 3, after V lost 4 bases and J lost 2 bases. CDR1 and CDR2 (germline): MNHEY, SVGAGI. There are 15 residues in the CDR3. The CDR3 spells CASSSTSGNTDTQYF. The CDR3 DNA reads TGTGCCAGCAGTTCCACTAGCGGGAACACAGATACGCAGTATTTT.

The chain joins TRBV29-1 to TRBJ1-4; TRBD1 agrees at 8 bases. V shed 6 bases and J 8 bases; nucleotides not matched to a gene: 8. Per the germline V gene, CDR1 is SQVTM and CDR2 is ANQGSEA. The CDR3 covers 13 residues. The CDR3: CSVVDRGEEKLFF. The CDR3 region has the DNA TGCAGCGTAGTTGACAGGGGAGAGGAAAAACTGTTTTTT.

Here the CDR3 DNA reads TGTGCCAGCAGCCCAGGACAGGGGAATGGCTACACCTTC. Translating gives CASSPGQGNGYTF. V gene TRBV7-8 combines with J gene TRBJ1-2, with TRBD1 matching over 9 bases. The length of the CDR3 is 13 residues. Germline-derived CDR1 and CDR2 are SGHVS and FQNEAQ. After removal of 5 bases from V and 6 bases from J, the junction contained 4 bases not matched to a gene.